These T cell receptor beta chains were read from a single sample in a study of T cell responses to AZD1222 COVID-19 vaccine. The table came from immunoSEQ multiplex PCR; TCRdb's copy has only in-frame clones and leaves some out. The sample has about 110,000 clones; about 90% are singletons. Here the sequenced sample was peripheral blood, taken on day 0 of AZD1222 vaccination. These receptor sequences come from an adult in good health. Each CDR3 is given with its conserved first and last residue. A D gene is named only where the DNA matches it firmly. Size is stated for part of the rows, as once, few or many counts, or as a class when the clone is expanded.

J gene | D gene | V gene | clone size | CDR3 protein | CDR3 DNA
TRBJ1-1 | TRBD1 | TRBV28 | NA | CASRPSDRGNTEAFF | TGTGCCAGCAGACCCTCGGACAGGGGGAACACTGAAGCTTTCTTT
TRBJ1-1 | NA | TRBV19 | NA | CASSSRAVNTEAFF | TGTGCCAGTAGTTCGAGGGCCGTGAACACTGAAGCTTTCTTT
TRBJ1-1 | NA | TRBV4-1 | NA | CASSQGQGIAEAFF | TGCGCCAGCAGCCAGGGACAAGGAATAGCTGAAGCTTTCTTT
TRBJ2-7 | NA | TRBV29-1 | NA | CSPEGLRYEQYF | TGCAGCCCCGAAGGGCTACGCTACGAGCAGTACTTC
TRBJ2-5 | TRBD1 | TRBV5-6 | NA | CASTRTGVRAQYF | TGTGCCAGCACCAGGACAGGGGTAAGGGCCCAGTACTTC
TRBJ1-6 | TRBD1 | TRBV28 | NA | CASSGGTGYSPLHF | TGTGCCAGCAGTGGGGGGACAGGGTATTCACCCCTCCACTTT
TRBJ2-2 | NA | TRBV7-9 | NA | CASSLPARQGGTGELFF | TGTGCCAGCAGCCTTCCCGCTCGACAGGGAGGCACCGGGGAGCTGTTTTTT
TRBJ1-6 | TRBD1 | TRBV7-3 | once | CASSSASGTGNSPLHF | TGTGCCAGCAGCTCAGCCTCCGGGACAGGGAATTCACCCCTCCACTTT
TRBJ2-1 | NA | TRBV7-3 | NA | CASSFRGVSYNEQFF | TGTGCCAGCAGCTTTCGGGGCGTCTCCTACAATGAGCAGTTCTTC
TRBJ2-4 | NA | TRBV30 | once | CACLILAKNIQYF | TGTGCCTGCCTGATTTTAGCCAAAAACATTCAGTACTTC
TRBJ2-7 | NA | TRBV7-6 | NA | CASSWNRVSGNEQYF | TGTGCCAGCAGCTGGAACAGGGTTTCCGGCAACGAGCAGTACTTC
TRBJ2-7 | NA | TRBV7-9 | NA | CASSLGAGLLEQYF | TGTGCCAGCAGCTTAGGGGCAGGGCTCCTGGAGCAGTACTTC
TRBJ1-6 | NA | TRBV4-2 | NA | CASSQATHGQRTNSPLHF | TGTGCCAGCAGCCAAGCCACACATGGACAGCGCACTAATTCACCCCTCCACTTT
TRBJ1-1 | TRBD1 | TRBV3-1/TRBV3-2 | NA | CASSLLGTANTEAFF | TGTGCCAGCAGCCTTCTAGGGACAGCGAACACTGAAGCTTTCTTT
TRBJ1-2 | TRBD1 | TRBV9 | NA | CASSARQGNYGYTF | TGTGCCAGCAGCGCCCGACAGGGAAACTATGGCTACACCTTC
TRBJ1-2 | NA | TRBV3-1/TRBV3-2 | NA | CASSPGESYPRGYTF | TGTGCCAGCAGCCCTGGGGAAAGCTATCCTCGGGGCTACACCTTC
TRBJ2-5 | NA | TRBV19 | NA | CASTAWAGVEETQYF | TGTGCCAGTACCGCGTGGGCCGGGGTCGAAGAGACCCAGTACTTC
TRBJ2-5 | NA | TRBV11-2 | NA | CASSLGVIEETQYF | TGTGCCAGCAGCTTAGGGGTAATAGAAGAGACCCAGTACTTC
TRBJ2-5 | TRBD2 | TRBV7-3 | NA | CASSLLAGGYETQYF | TGTGCCAGCAGCCTACTAGCGGGAGGCTATGAGACCCAGTACTTC
TRBJ2-2 | NA | TRBV28 | NA | CASSLGGAGTGELFF | TGTGCCAGCAGTTTAGGGGGGGCTGGCACCGGGGAGCTGTTTTTT
TRBJ1-5 | NA | TRBV7-9 | NA | CASSFGSNQPQHF | TGTGCCAGCAGCTTCGGTAGCAATCAGCCCCAGCATTTT
TRBJ2-4 | TRBD1 | TRBV19 | NA | CASSLTGGKNIQYF | TGTGCCTCCTCCCTCACAGGGGGCAAAAACATTCAGTACTTC
TRBJ1-4 | NA | TRBV5-8 | once | CASTLTRNEKLFF | TGTGCCAGCACCCTGACCAGGAATGAAAAACTGTTTTTT
TRBJ2-5 | TRBD2 | TRBV7-8 | NA | CASSLLASQETQYF | TGTGCCAGCAGTTTACTAGCGTCTCAAGAGACCCAGTACTTC
TRBJ2-7 | NA | TRBV7-8 | NA | CASSPFYEQYF | TGTGCCAGCAGCCCTTTCTACGAGCAGTACTTC
TRBJ2-1 | NA | TRBV2 | few | CASSELGLNEQFF | TGTGCCAGCAGTGAACTAGGTCTCAATGAGCAGTTCTTC
TRBJ1-3 | NA | TRBV5-1 | NA | CASSSAGVQSGNTIYF | TGCGCCAGCAGCTCCGCGGGGGTTCAATCGGGAAACACCATATATTTT
TRBJ2-2 | NA | TRBV15 | NA | CATSRGRGQNTGELFF | TGTGCCACCAGCAGAGGACGGGGACAGAACACCGGGGAGCTGTTTTTT
TRBJ1-1 | NA | TRBV6-5 | NA | CASSYSRASTEAFF | TGTGCCAGCAGTTACTCGAGGGCTAGCACTGAAGCTTTCTTT
TRBJ1-1 | NA | TRBV28 | NA | CASKQGRTEAFF | TGTGCCAGCAAGCAGGGGAGGACTGAAGCTTTCTTT
TRBJ1-1 | TRBD1 | TRBV5-4 | NA | CASSFEQGITEAFF | TGTGCCAGCAGCTTTGAACAGGGGATCACTGAAGCTTTCTTT
TRBJ2-7 | NA | TRBV11-2 | NA | CASSLGGIEQYF | TGTGCCAGCAGCTTAGGGGGGATCGAGCAGTACTTC
TRBJ1-4 | NA | TRBV28 | NA | CASSSIVGDEKLFF | TGTGCCAGCAGTTCTATAGTAGGAGATGAAAAACTGTTTTTT
TRBJ1-2 | NA | TRBV5-8 | NA | CASSHGLLREGYTF | TGTGCCAGCAGCCATGGGCTTCTCCGGGAGGGCTACACCTTC
TRBJ1-2 | NA | TRBV3-1/TRBV3-2 | NA | CASSQGPRGREAYGYTF | TGTGCCAGCAGCCAAGGCCCCCGGGGGAGGGAGGCCTATGGCTACACCTTC
TRBJ2-2 | NA | TRBV6-5 | few | CASRQGTGELFF | TGTGCCAGCAGGCAGGGTACCGGGGAGCTGTTTTTT
TRBJ1-1 | NA | TRBV19 | NA | CASSIEGANEAFF | TGTGCCAGTAGTATAGAAGGGGCAAATGAAGCTTTCTTT
TRBJ1-3 | NA | TRBV9 | NA | CASSATPSGNGNTIYF | TGTGCCAGCAGCGCCACTCCCTCGGGGAACGGAAACACCATATATTTT
TRBJ2-5 | NA | TRBV9 | NA | CASSVLASVEGETQYF | TGTGCCAGCAGCGTATTGGCATCAGTGGAGGGAGAGACCCAGTACTTC
TRBJ2-6 | NA | TRBV7-9 | NA | CASSRSSGANVLTF | TGTGCCAGCAGTCGGAGCTCTGGGGCCAACGTCCTGACTTTC
TRBJ2-6 | NA | TRBV7-3 | NA | CASSYRSSGANVLTF | TGTGCCAGCAGCTACAGGTCCTCTGGGGCCAACGTCCTGACTTTC
TRBJ1-2 | NA | TRBV12-3/TRBV12-4 | NA | CASSSWTDGYTF | TGTGCCAGCAGTTCTTGGACGGATGGCTACACCTTC
TRBJ2-3 | TRBD1 | TRBV6-4 | large | CASSDGQGGPDTQYF | TGTGCCAGCAGTGACGGACAGGGGGGGCCAGATACGCAGTATTTT
TRBJ1-5 | NA | TRBV11-2 | NA | CASSASFGPGSNQPQHF | TGTGCCAGCAGCGCGTCTTTCGGTCCCGGGAGCAATCAGCCCCAGCATTTT
TRBJ1-5 | NA | TRBV15 | NA | CATSSPIRVVSAGSPQHF | TGTGCCACCAGCAGCCCCATCCGGGTGGTCTCCGCTGGGTCGCCCCAGCATTTT
TRBJ2-5 | TRBD2 | TRBV10-3 | NA | CAISDPRREGRETQYF | TGTGCCATCAGCGACCCACGCCGGGAGGGCCGTGAGACCCAGTACTTC
TRBJ2-5 | TRBD1 | TRBV12-3/TRBV12-4 | NA | CASSYRGPGTQYF | TGTGCCAGCAGCTACAGGGGGCCGGGGACCCAGTACTTC
TRBJ1-2 | NA | TRBV7-2 | NA | CASSRPERYGYTF | TGTGCCAGCAGCCGCCCAGAAAGATATGGCTACACCTTC
TRBJ2-4 | NA | TRBV29-1 | few | CSVEVGNGDIQYF | TGCAGCGTTGAAGTGGGGAATGGGGACATTCAGTACTTC
TRBJ1-5 | NA | TRBV28 | NA | CASSRAGGSNQPQHF | TGTGCCAGCAGCAGGGCCGGAGGAAGCAATCAGCCCCAGCATTTT
TRBJ1-5 | NA | TRBV6-4 | NA | CASSKDLDQPQHF | TGTGCCAGCAGTAAGGATTTGGATCAGCCCCAGCATTTT
TRBJ1-5 | TRBD1 | TRBV12-3/TRBV12-4 | NA | CASLQGAGQPQHF | TGTGCCAGCCTACAGGGGGCAGGGCAGCCCCAGCATTTT
TRBJ1-6 | NA | TRBV6-5 | NA | CASSYSLSSYNSPLHF | TGTGCCAGCAGTTACTCGTTGAGCTCCTATAATTCACCCCTCCACTTT